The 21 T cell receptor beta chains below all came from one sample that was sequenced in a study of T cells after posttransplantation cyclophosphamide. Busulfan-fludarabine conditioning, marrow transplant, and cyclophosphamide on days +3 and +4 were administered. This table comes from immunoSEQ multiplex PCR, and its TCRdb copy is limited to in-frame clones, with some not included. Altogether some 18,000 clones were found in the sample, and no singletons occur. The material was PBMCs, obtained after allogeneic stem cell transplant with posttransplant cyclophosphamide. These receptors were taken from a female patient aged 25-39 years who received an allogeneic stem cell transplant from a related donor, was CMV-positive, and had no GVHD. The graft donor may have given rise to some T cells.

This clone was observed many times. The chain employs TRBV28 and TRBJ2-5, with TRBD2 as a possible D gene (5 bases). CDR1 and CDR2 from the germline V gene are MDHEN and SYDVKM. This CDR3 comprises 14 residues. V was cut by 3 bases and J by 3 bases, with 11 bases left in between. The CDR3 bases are TGTGCCAGCAGTTTGGGATTGGAGGAAGAGACCCAGTACTTC. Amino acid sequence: CASSLGLEEETQYF.

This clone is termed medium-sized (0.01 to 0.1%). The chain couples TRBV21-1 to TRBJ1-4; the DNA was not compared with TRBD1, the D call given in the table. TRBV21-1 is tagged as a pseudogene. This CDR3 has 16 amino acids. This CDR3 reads CASSPQGGSTNEKLFF. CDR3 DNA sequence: TGTGCCAGCAGTCCACAGGGTGGATCAACTAATGAAAAACTGTTTTTT.

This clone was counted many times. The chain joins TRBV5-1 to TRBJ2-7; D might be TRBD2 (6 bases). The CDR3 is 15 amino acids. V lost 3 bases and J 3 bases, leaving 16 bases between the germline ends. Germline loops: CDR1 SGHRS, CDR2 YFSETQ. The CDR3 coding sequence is TGCGCCAGCAGCTCCTACGGGACGGGAGTCTACGAGCAGTACTTC. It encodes CASSSYGTGVYEQYF.

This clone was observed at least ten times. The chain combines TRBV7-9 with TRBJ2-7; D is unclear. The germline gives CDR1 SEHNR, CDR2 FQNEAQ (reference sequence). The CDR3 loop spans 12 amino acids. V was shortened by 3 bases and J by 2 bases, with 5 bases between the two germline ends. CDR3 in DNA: TGTGCCAGCAGCTTCACGGCCTACGAGCAGTACTTC. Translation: CASSFTAYEQYF.

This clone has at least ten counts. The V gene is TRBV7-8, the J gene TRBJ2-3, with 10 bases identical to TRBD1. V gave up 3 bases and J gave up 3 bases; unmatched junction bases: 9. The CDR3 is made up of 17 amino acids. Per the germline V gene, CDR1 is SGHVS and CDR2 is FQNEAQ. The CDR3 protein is CASSLDRQGAWTDTQYF. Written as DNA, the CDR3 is TGTGCCAGCAGCTTGGACCGACAGGGGGCTTGGACAGATACGCAGTATTTT.

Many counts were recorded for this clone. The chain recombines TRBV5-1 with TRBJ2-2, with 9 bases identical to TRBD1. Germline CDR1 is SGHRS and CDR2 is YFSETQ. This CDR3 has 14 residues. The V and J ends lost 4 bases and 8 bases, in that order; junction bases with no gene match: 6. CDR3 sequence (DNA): TGCGCCAGCAGCGCGACAGGGGGTAATGGGGAGCTGTTTTTT. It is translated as CASSATGGNGELFF.

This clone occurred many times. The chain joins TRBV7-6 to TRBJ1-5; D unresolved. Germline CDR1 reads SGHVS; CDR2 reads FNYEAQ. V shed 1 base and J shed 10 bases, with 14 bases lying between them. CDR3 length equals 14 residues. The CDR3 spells CASSLEAGPGPQHF. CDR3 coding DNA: TGTGCCAGCAGCTTAGAGGCAGGCCCGGGACCCCAGCATTTT.

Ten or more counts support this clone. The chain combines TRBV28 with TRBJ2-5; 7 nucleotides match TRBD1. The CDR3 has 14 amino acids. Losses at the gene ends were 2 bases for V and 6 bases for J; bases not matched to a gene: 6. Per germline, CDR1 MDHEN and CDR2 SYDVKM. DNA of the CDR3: TGTGCCAGCAGTTTACCGACAGGGCGTAAGACCCAGTACTTC. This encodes CASSLPTGRKTQYF.

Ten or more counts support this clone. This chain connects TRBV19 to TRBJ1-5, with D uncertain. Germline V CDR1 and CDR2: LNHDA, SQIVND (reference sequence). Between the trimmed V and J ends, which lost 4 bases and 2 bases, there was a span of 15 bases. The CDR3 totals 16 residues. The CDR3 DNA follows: TGTGCCAGTAGTAGATCGGGAGATAAGGGCAATCAGCCCCAGCATTTT. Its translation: CASSRSGDKGNQPQHF.

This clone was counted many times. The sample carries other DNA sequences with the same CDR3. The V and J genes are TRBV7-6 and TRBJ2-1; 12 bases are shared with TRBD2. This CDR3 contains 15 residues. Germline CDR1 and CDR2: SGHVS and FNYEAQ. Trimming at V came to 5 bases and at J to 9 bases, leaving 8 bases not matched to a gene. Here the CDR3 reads CASSPRTSGNLEQFF. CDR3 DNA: TGTGCCAGCAGCCCGAGGACTAGCGGGAACCTTGAGCAGTTCTTC.

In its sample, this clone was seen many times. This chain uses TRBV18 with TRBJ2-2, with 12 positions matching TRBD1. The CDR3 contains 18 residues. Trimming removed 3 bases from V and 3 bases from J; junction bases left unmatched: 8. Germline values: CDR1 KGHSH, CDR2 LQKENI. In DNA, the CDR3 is TGTGCCAGCTCACCGCGAAGGGGACAGGGGGCGGACACCGGGGAGCTGTTTTTT. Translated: CASSPRRGQGADTGELFF. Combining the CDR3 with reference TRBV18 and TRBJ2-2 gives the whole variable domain NAGVMQNPRHLVRRRGQEARLRCSPMKGHSHVYWYRQLPEEGLKFMVYLQKENIIDESGMPKERFSAEFPKEGPSILRIQQVVRGDSAAYFCASSPRRGQGADTGELFFGEGSRLTVL.

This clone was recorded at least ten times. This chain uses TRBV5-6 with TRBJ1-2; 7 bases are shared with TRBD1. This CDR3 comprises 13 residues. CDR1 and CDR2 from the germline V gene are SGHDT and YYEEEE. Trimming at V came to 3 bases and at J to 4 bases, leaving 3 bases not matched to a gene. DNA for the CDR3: TGTGCCAGCAGCTGGGACAGTTCCTATGGCTACACCTTC. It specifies CASSWDSSYGYTF.

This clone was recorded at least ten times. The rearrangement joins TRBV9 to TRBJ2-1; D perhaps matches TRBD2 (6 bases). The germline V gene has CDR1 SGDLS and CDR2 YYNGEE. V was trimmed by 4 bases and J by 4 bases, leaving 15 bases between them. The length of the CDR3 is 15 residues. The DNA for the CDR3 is TGTGCCAGCAGCTTAGGGAGGATCTCTTACAATGAGCAGTTCTTC. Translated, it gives CASSLGRISYNEQFF.

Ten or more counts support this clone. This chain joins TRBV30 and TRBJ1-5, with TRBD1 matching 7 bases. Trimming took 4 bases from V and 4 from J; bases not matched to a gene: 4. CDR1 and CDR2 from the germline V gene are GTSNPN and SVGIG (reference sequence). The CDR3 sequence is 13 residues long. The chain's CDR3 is CAWNRGPNQPQHF. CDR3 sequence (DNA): TGTGCCTGGAATAGGGGGCCGAATCAGCCCCAGCATTTT.

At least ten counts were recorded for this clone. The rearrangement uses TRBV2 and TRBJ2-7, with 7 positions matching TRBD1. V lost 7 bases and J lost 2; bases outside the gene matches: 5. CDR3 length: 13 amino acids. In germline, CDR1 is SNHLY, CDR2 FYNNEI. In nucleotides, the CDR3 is TGTGCCAGCAAGCAGGGGGTTACCTACGAGCAGTACTTC. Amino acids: CASKQGVTYEQYF.

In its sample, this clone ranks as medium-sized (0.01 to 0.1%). In nucleotides, the CDR3 is TGCGCCAGCAGCTTTGGGACAGGAGTTACCTACGAGCAGTACTTC. This sequence encodes CASSFGTGVTYEQYF. The rearrangement links TRBV5-1 to TRBJ2-7, with 8 bases that match TRBD1. The CDR3 has 15 residues. J gave up 2 bases and V 2 bases, and 6 bases lay outside the gene matches. The germline V gene encodes CDR1 SGHRS and CDR2 YFSETQ.

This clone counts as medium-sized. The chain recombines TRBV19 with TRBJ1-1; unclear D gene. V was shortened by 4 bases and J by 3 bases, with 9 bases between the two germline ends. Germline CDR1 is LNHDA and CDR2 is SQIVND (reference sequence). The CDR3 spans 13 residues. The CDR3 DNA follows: TGTGCCAGTAGTACCACAGCAGACACTGAAGCTTTCTTT. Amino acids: CASSTTADTEAFF.

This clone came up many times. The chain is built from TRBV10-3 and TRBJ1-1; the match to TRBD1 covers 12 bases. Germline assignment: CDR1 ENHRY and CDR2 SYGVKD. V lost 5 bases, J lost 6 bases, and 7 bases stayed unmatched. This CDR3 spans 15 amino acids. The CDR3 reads CAISTGQGARSEAFF. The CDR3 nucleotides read TGTGCCATCAGTACGGGACAGGGGGCGAGATCTGAAGCTTTCTTT.

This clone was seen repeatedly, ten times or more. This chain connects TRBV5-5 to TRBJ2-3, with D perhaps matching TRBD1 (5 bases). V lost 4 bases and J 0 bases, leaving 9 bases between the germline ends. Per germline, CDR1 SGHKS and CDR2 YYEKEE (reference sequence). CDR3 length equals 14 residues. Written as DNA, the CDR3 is TGTGCCAGCAGCCGGACATCTAGCACAGATACGCAGTATTTT. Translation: CASSRTSSTDTQYF.

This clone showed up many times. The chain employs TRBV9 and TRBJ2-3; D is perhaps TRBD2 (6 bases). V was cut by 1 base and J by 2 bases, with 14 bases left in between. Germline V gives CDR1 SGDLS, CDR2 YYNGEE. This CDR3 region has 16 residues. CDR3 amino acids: CASSVSSGLDTDTQYF. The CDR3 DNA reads TGTGCCAGCAGCGTATCGAGCGGGTTGGACACAGATACGCAGTATTTT.

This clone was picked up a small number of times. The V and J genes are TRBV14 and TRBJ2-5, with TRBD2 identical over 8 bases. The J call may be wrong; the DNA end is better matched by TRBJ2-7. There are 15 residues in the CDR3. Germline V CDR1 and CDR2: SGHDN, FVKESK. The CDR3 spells CASSFSGIRSYEQYF. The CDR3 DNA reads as TGTGCCAGCAGCTTTAGCGGGATTCGCTCCTACGAGCAGTACTTC.